These 17 T cell receptor beta chains came from one sample sequenced in a study of T cells in Graves' hyperthyroidism and ophthalmopathy (dated by TCRdb to about 2019). The method behind the library was multiplex PCR. Instrument on record: Illumina HiSeq 2000. Amplification of TCR beta CDR3 regions was carried out from RNA transcripts. The first round of RT-PCR for the TCR CDR3 was performed with the HTBI primer set and the Qiagen OneStep RT-PCR kit. Using fastp at Q25 and MiXCR, TCRdb reprocessed the public reads and kept productive beta chains. Duplicate CDR3 protein sequences are folded into a single record with the most common DNA and genes. Recorded for this sample are about 290,000 distinct CDR3 sequences; 15% to 20% of them occurred a single time. Around 58% of the sample comes from the top ten. The specimen was blood. The receptors were gathered from an older woman with Graves' ophthalmopathy.

This clonotype was counted between two and nine times. The chain combines TRBV5-1 with TRBJ2-7, with D unresolved. This CDR3 is 13 amino acids long. Germline lookup yields CDR1 SGHRS and CDR2 YFSETQ. V lost 0 bases, J lost 9 bases, and 13 bases lay in between. In DNA, the CDR3 is TGCGCCAGCAGCTTGGGCGTCTTCGACGGGCAGTACTTC. This sequence encodes CASSLGVFDGQYF.

The DNA of the CDR3 is TGTGCCTGGAACCCGGACAGCCATGTCCCTGAAGCTTTCTTT. Translated, it gives CAWNPDSHVPEAFF. This chain joins TRBV30 and TRBJ1-1, with a tentative D call TRBD1 (6 bases). Between the trimmed V and J ends, which lost 4 bases and 6 bases, there was a span of 18 bases. The CDR3 length is 14 residues. Per germline, CDR1 GTSNPN and CDR2 SVGIG (reference sequence). Looking up the rest from reference TRBV30 and TRBJ1-1 gives the full variable domain: SQTIHQWPATLVQPVGSPLSLECTVEGTSNPNLYWYRQAAGRGLQLLFYSVGIGQISSEVPQNLSASRPQDRQFILSSKKLLLSDSGFYLCAWNPDSHVPEAFFGQGTRLTVV.

This sequence joins TRBV20-1 and TRBJ2-1; 8 bases are a match to TRBD1. Trimming took 5 bases from V and 3 from J; bases not matched to a gene: 9. Per the germline V gene, CDR1 is DFQATT and CDR2 is SNEGSKA (reference sequence). This CDR3 comprises 15 residues. The CDR3 DNA reads as TGCAGTGCTCCCGGGACAGGTAATCACTACAATGAGCAGTTCTTC. It is translated as CSAPGTGNHYNEQFF.

This clonotype was seen ten or more times. This chain joins TRBV20-1 and TRBJ1-6; 12 bases line up with TRBD1. The V gene's germline CDR1 is DFQATT and CDR2 SNEGSKA (reference sequence). The CDR3 runs 16 residues. V was clipped by 0 bases and J by 10 bases; unmatched bases: 7. CDR3 sequence: CSARDFGTGGKSPLHF. DNA for the CDR3: TGCAGTGCTAGAGATTTCGGGACAGGGGGCAAATCACCCCTCCACTTT.

In this sample, this clonotype turned up many times. This chain links TRBV7-3 with TRBJ1-2; D perhaps matches TRBD1 (5 bases). The germline V gene encodes CDR1 SGHTA and CDR2 FQGTGA. This CDR3 spans 13 amino acids. V was shortened by 2 bases and J by 5 bases, with 9 bases between the two germline ends. The CDR3 protein is CASSLGDSYGYTF. The CDR3 coding sequence is TGTGCCAGCAGCTTAGGCGACAGTTATGGCTACACCTTC.

This clonotype was observed at least ten times. The chain links TRBV27 to TRBJ2-5; maybe TRBD2 (6 bases). The V gene lost 7 bases and the J gene lost 4 bases, with 19 bases spanning the gap. The length of the CDR3 is 15 residues. Germline V lookup: CDR1 MNHEY, CDR2 SMNVEV (reference sequence). CDR3 residues: CASTGAPGVGETQYF. CDR3 nucleotides: TGTGCCAGCACCGGAGCTCCGGGGGTCGGAGAGACCCAGTACTTC.

Comments on this clonotype: The CDR3 carries no conserved terminal phenylalanine or tryptophan, so it likely arises from a read error. This chain uses TRBV3-1 with TRBJ2-1; 7 bases are shared with TRBD2. The germline V gene has CDR1 LGHDT and CDR2 YNNKEL (reference sequence). V was pared by 3 bases and J by 5 bases, with 7 bases of the junction left unmatched. This CDR3 spans 15 amino acids. CDR3 nucleotide sequence: TGTGCCAGCAGCCAGCATTTAGCGGGTGACAATGAGCAGTTCCTC. It specifies CASSQHLAGDNEQFL.

This clonotype was observed at least ten times. The V gene is TRBV6-2 or TRBV6-3, the J gene TRBJ1-2; tentative D call: TRBD1 (6 bases). CDR1 and CDR2 from the germline V gene are MNHEY and SVGEGT. The CDR3 sequence is 16 residues long. Trimming pared 3 bases from V and 6 bases from J, leaving 20 bases between. CDR3 protein: CASSYLYRYRDHGYTF. The CDR3 DNA sequence: TGTGCCAGCAGTTATTTATATCGCTACAGGGACCATGGCTACACCTTC.

The table lists this clonotype with many counts. The chain employs TRBV6-1 and TRBJ1-1, with a weak D call TRBD1 (6 bases). This CDR3 has 15 residues. Germline V gene lookup returns CDR1 MNHNS and CDR2 SASEGT. The V and J ends lost 6 bases and 0 bases respectively, with 14 bases between them. DNA for the CDR3: TGTGCCAGCAGCATAGGGGGGTCCATGAACACTGAAGCTTTCTTT. The encoded protein is CASSIGGSMNTEAFF.

V and J are TRBV7-2 and TRBJ2-3; 9 bases fit TRBD1. Germline CDR1 and CDR2: SGHTA and FQGNSA. The CDR3 has 14 residues. J lost 5 bases, V lost 5 bases, and 5 bases had no gene match. CDR3 loop: CASSKDRGIDTQYF. CDR3 sequence (DNA): TGTGCCAGCAGCAAAGACAGGGGGATAGATACGCAGTATTTT.

The rearrangement links TRBV7-2 to TRBJ2-5, with 10 bases fitting TRBD2. CDR3 length: 16 residues. After removal of 7 bases from V and 6 bases from J, the junction contained 14 bases not matched to a gene. Germline CDR1 reads SGHTA; CDR2 reads FQGNSA. CDR3 sequence reads: CASTTSAGGPGKTQYF. The CDR3 DNA reads TGTGCCAGCACCACATCAGCGGGAGGGCCTGGGAAGACCCAGTACTTC. Full variable domain (remainder filled in from reference TRBV7-2 and TRBJ2-5): GAGVSQSPSNKVTEKGKDVELRCDPISGHTALYWYRQSLGQGLEFLIYFQGNSAPDKSGLPSDRFSAERTGGSVSTLTIQRTQQEDSAVYLCASTTSAGGPGKTQYFGPGTRLLVL.

This clonotype was detected a few times. V is TRBV5-1 and J is TRBJ2-5; D unresolved. The CDR3 loop spans 14 amino acids. V was trimmed by 1 base and J by 2 bases, leaving 9 bases between them. CDR1 SGHRS and CDR2 YFSETQ come from the germline V gene. CDR3 sequence: CASSLWADQETQYF. The DNA for the CDR3 is TGCGCCAGCAGCTTGTGGGCGGATCAAGAGACCCAGTACTTC.

This clonotype was counted at least ten times. J is TRBJ2-1 and V is TRBV6-1, with TRBD2 matching over 12 bases. This CDR3 is 14 amino acids long. Germline loops: CDR1 MNHNS, CDR2 SASEGT. With V trimmed by 5 bases and J by 9 bases, 5 bases remained unmatched. The CDR3 here is CASSWLAGGGEQFF. The CDR3 DNA reads TGTGCCAGCAGTTGGCTAGCGGGAGGGGGTGAGCAGTTCTTC.

This chain joins TRBV30 and TRBJ2-2; D unclear. The CDR3 runs 14 residues. Germline V gene data show CDR1 as GTSNPN and CDR2 as SVGIG (reference sequence). V was pared by 1 base and J by 4 bases, with 10 bases between. The CDR3 nucleotides are TGTGCCTGGAGTGCAAACATGGGCACCGGGGAGCTGTTTTTT. This translates into CAWSANMGTGELFF.

The chain uses TRBV5-1 and TRBJ2-3; 9 bases align to TRBD2. CDR1 and CDR2 from the germline V gene are SGHRS and YFSETQ. V lost 5 bases and J lost 0; bases outside the gene matches: 4. The CDR3 length is 15 residues. The chain's CDR3 is CASRRTSASTDTQYF. The CDR3 DNA reads as TGCGCCAGCAGAAGGACTAGCGCTAGCACAGATACGCAGTATTTT.

This clonotype was seen repeatedly, ten times or more. This chain uses TRBV6-2 or TRBV6-3 with TRBJ2-5; no definite D call. V lost 7 bases to trimming and J lost 4 bases, with 16 bases between them. Germline lookup yields CDR1 MNHEY and CDR2 SVGEGT. The CDR3 length is 14 residues. The CDR3 spells CASTPLTPGETQYF. Here the CDR3 DNA reads TGTGCCAGCACCCCGTTAACACCTGGAGAGACCCAGTACTTC.

A few counts support this clonotype. V is TRBV7-9 and J is TRBJ1-1; no firm D call. The V end was cut by 5 bases, the J end by 6 bases, with 13 bases between. CDR1 and CDR2 from the germline V gene are SEHNR and FQNEAQ (reference sequence). This CDR3 has 13 amino acids. CDR3 DNA sequence: TGTGCCAGCAGCGCCCACAGTTCGGCTGAAGCTTTCTTT. Its translation: CASSAHSSAEAFF.